These 21 T cell receptor beta chains were sequenced from one sample in a study of blood T cell repertoires in COVID-19. Repertoires were generated with immunoSEQ multiplex PCR, while TCRdb's copy carries only in-frame clones and drops some. The data hold under 300,000 clones, with 86% observed a single time. The sequencing input was peripheral blood. Receptors were obtained from a man aged 18 to 29 with active or convalescent COVID-19.

This clone was counted between two and nine times. The J gene is TRBJ1-6, the V gene TRBV10-2, with a possible D match to TRBD1 (5 bases). The CDR3 is 14 amino acids. Trimming took off 2 bases at V and 7 bases at J, with 9 bases between the two ends. Germline values: CDR1 WSHSY, CDR2 SAAADI. The CDR3 coding sequence is TGCGCCAGCAGTGAGCAGGGATTAAATTCACCCCTCCACTTT. Its protein product is CASSEQGLNSPLHF.

The chain has TRBV6-5 and TRBJ2-7; 11 positions agree with TRBD2. From germline, CDR1 is MNHEY and CDR2 SVGAGI. J lost 3 bases, V lost 3 bases, and 4 bases had no gene match. CDR3 size: 15 residues. The DNA of the CDR3 is TGTGCCAGCAGTTATCGACTAGCGGGAAACTACGAGCAGTACTTC. Translating gives CASSYRLAGNYEQYF.

This chain connects TRBV25-1 to TRBJ2-7, with a tentative D call TRBD2 (6 bases). CDR3 length: 14 residues. Germline-derived CDR1 and CDR2 are MGHDK and SYGVNS. V was clipped by 5 bases and J by 2 bases, with 13 bases between them. The CDR3 DNA reads as TGTGCCAGCAGTACTGGCGGGATGGCCTACGAGCAGTACTTC. It yields the protein CASSTGGMAYEQYF.

The chain recombines TRBV19 with TRBJ1-3; tentatively, D is TRBD1 (6 bases). V lost 3 bases and J lost 4, with 7 bases in between. Germline V gives CDR1 LNHDA, CDR2 SQIVND (reference sequence). The CDR3 contains 13 residues. CDR3 DNA sequence: TGTGCCAGTAGTATGCAGGGGGGAAACACCATATATTTT. It is translated as CASSMQGGNTIYF. Supplemented by reference TRBV19 and TRBJ1-3, the full variable domain reads DGGITQSPKYLFRKEGQNVTLSCEQNLNHDAMYWYRQDPGQGLRLIYYSQIVNDFQKGDIAEGYSVSREKKESFPLTVTSAQKNPTAFYLCASSMQGGNTIYFGEGSWLTVV.

This sequence joins TRBV5-4 and TRBJ2-2; D possibly corresponds to TRBD2 (6 bases). The CDR3 length is 17 residues. The V gene lost 5 bases and the J gene lost 3 bases, with 20 bases spanning the gap. Germline loops: CDR1 SGHNT, CDR2 YYREEE (reference sequence). CDR3 in DNA: TGTGCCAGCAGTCCCTCCCCAGGCGGGGTCGACACCGGGGAGCTGTTTTTT. Translating it yields CASSPSPGGVDTGELFF.

This chain links TRBV7-9 with TRBJ1-2; the D is unclear. The CDR3 runs to 13 residues. The germline V and J ends were trimmed by 5 bases and 4 bases, with 11 bases remaining between them. Germline assignment: CDR1 SEHNR and CDR2 FQNEAQ (reference sequence). CDR3 region: CASSPEGVYGYTF. In nucleotides, the CDR3 is TGTGCCAGCAGCCCTGAGGGAGTCTATGGCTACACCTTC.

V is TRBV4-1 and J is TRBJ1-1; no firm D call. CDR3 length: 14 residues. The V gene's germline CDR1 is MGHRA and CDR2 YSYEKL. Trimming pared 3 bases from V and 4 bases from J, leaving 12 bases between. CDR3 DNA: TGCGCCAGCAGCCACGGTCCTCGGGTCACTGAAGCTTTCTTT. It translates to CASSHGPRVTEAFF.

This sequence joins TRBV24-1 and TRBJ2-3; weak D call: TRBD2 (5 bases). Trimming removed 7 bases at V and 2 bases at J, with 15 bases between. CDR1 is KGHDR and CDR2 is SFDVKD in the germline V gene. The CDR3 loop spans 15 amino acids. CDR3 coding DNA: TGTGCCACCAGGGGAGAGGGCATACTCACAGATACGCAGTATTTT. Its translation: CATRGEGILTDTQYF.

The rearrangement uses TRBV4-3 and TRBJ1-6, with D maybe TRBD1 (6 bases). CDR3 length equals 13 residues. CDR1 and CDR2 from the germline V gene are LGHNA and YSLEER. Trimming took off 4 bases at V and 9 bases at J, with 10 bases between the two ends. The CDR3: CASSPLGGSPLHF. CDR3 in DNA: TGCGCCAGCAGCCCCCTAGGGGGTTCACCCCTCCACTTT.

The chain recombines TRBV7-6 with TRBJ2-7, with 14 bases identical to TRBD2. This CDR3 region has 16 residues. Germline V CDR1 and CDR2: SGHVS, FNYEAQ. The ends lost 0 bases at V and 5 bases at J; junction bases unmatched: 3. CDR3 sequence (DNA): TGTGCCAGCAGCTTAGCGGGACTAGCGGGAGTTGACGAGCAGTACTTC. Translation gives CASSLAGLAGVDEQYF. Looking up the rest from reference TRBV7-6 and TRBJ2-7 gives the full variable domain: GAGVSQSPRYKVTKRGQDVALRCDPISGHVSLYWYRQALGQGPEFLTYFNYEAQQDKSGLPNDRFSAERPEGSISTLTIQRTEQRDSAMYRCASSLAGLAGVDEQYFGPGTRLTVT.

This chain connects TRBV19 to TRBJ1-1, with 7 bases that match TRBD1. Looked up from germline, CDR1 is LNHDA and CDR2 is SQIVND (reference sequence). The trim removed 9 bases at V and 2 bases at J, leaving 6 bases unmatched. The CDR3 runs to 13 residues. CDR3 residues: CASGQVANTEAFF. In DNA, the CDR3 is TGTGCCAGCGGACAGGTTGCTAACACTGAAGCTTTCTTT.

The chain couples TRBV5-8 to TRBJ1-6, with D unclear. V was clipped by 4 bases and J by 9 bases, with 5 bases between them. Germline CDR1 is SGHTS and CDR2 is YDEGEE. The CDR3 covers 11 residues. CDR3 residues: CASSLISPLHF. The CDR3 nucleotides read TGTGCCAGCAGCCTAATTTCACCCCTCCACTTT.

The V call is TRBV19, the J call TRBJ1-4; 7 bases are shared with TRBD1. Germline V CDR1 and CDR2: LNHDA, SQIVND (reference sequence). V was clipped by 6 bases and J by 1 base; unmatched bases: 11. CDR3 length: 17 amino acids. DNA of the CDR3: TGTGCCAGTAGCCGACAGGGAGGTTTAGGAACTAATGAAAAACTGTTTTTT. Its protein is CASSRQGGLGTNEKLFF.

The V call is TRBV6-6, the J call TRBJ2-1; TRBD2 matches 7 bases. V was pared by 10 bases and J by 6 bases, with 12 bases of the junction left unmatched. CDR1 and CDR2 from the germline V gene are MNHNY and SVGAGI (reference sequence). This CDR3 has 14 residues. The DNA for the CDR3 is TGTGCCACCGTGGGGGGGTTAGCGAGCAATGAGCAGTTCTTC. This translates into CATVGGLASNEQFF.

This chain uses TRBV18 with TRBJ2-7; weak D call: TRBD1 (6 bases). V gave up 3 bases and J gave up 5 bases, with 17 bases separating them. Looked up from germline, CDR1 is KGHSH and CDR2 is LQKENI. The CDR3 spans 15 residues. CDR3: CASSPTGHPSHEQYF. For the CDR3, the DNA is TGTGCCAGCTCACCGACGGGACACCCATCCCACGAGCAGTACTTC.

This clone turned up a few times. This rearrangement joins TRBV6-5 to TRBJ1-2; TRBD1 is a possible D gene (6 bases). This CDR3 spans 14 amino acids. V was trimmed by 8 bases and J by 0 bases, leaving 13 bases between them. Germline CDR1 and CDR2: MNHEY and SVGAGI. This chain's CDR3 is CASRKQGANYGYTF. The CDR3 DNA is TGTGCCAGCCGAAAACAGGGTGCTAACTATGGCTACACCTTC.

This rearrangement joins TRBV5-1 to TRBJ2-3; D is unresolved. Trimming shortened V by 3 bases and J by 3 bases, and 14 bases separated the two germline ends. Germline CDR1 is SGHRS and CDR2 is YFSETQ. The CDR3 is 15 amino acids. CDR3 coding DNA: TGCGCCAGCAGCTCTACACCCCAGGAAACAGATACGCAGTATTTT. Translated: CASSSTPQETDTQYF.

This chain connects TRBV2 to TRBJ1-1; D uncertain. Trimming removed 11 bases at V and 4 bases at J, with 17 bases between. The CDR3 contains 13 residues. Germline V gene data show CDR1 as SNHLY and CDR2 as FYNNEI. CDR3 sequence: CAGGIRESTEAFF. The CDR3 DNA follows: TGTGCCGGAGGTATAAGGGAGAGCACTGAAGCTTTCTTT.

Only one count was recorded for this clone. The genes are TRBV6-5 and TRBJ2-7; TRBD1 might be the D (5 bases). Trimming removed 3 bases from V and 6 bases from J, with 15 bases in between. The CDR3 loop spans 14 amino acids. The germline CDR1 and CDR2 sequences are MNHEY and SVGAGI. This chain's CDR3 is CASSYWAQGGEQYF. CDR3 bases: TGTGCCAGCAGTTATTGGGCCCAGGGTGGCGAGCAGTACTTC.

This chain joins TRBV24-1 and TRBJ2-1; 8 bases map to TRBD2. The CDR3 length is 14 residues. The germline V gene has CDR1 KGHDR and CDR2 SFDVKD. The V segment lost 7 bases and the J segment 5 bases; nucleotides outside the gene matches: 6. CDR3 sequence (DNA): TGTGCCACCAGGGATGAGCGGGGGAACAATGAGCAGTTCTTC. It translates to CATRDERGNNEQFF.

This chain joins TRBV6-1 and TRBJ2-6; 10 nucleotides match TRBD1. The V segment lost 3 bases and the J segment 2 bases; nucleotides outside the gene matches: 7. CDR3 size: 18 residues. CDR1 MNHNS and CDR2 SASEGT come from the germline V gene. The CDR3 DNA is TGTGCCAGCAGTGAGCGGGACAGGGGTGAGGCTGGGGCCAACGTCCTGACTTTC. It encodes CASSERDRGEAGANVLTF.